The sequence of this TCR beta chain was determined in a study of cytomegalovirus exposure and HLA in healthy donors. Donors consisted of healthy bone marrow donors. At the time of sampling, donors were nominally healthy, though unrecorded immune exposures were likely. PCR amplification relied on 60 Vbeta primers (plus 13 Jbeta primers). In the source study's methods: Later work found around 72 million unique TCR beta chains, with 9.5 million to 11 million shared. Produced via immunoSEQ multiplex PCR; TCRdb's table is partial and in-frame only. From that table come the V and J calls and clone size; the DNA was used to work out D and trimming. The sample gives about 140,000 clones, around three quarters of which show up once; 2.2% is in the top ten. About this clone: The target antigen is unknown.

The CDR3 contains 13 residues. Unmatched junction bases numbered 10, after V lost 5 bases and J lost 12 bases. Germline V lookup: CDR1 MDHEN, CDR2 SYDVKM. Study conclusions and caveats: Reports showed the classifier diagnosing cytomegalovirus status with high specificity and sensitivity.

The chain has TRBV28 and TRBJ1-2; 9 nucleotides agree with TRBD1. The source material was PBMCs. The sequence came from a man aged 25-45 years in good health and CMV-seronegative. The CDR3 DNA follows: TGTGCCAGCAGTCCGGGACAGGGTGGTGGAAACACCTTC. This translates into CASSPGQGGGNTF.